This T cell receptor (beta chain) was identified in a study of T-cell reconstitution after alpha-beta-depleted transplantation in children. V dropped 7 bases and J dropped 6 bases, with 6 bases sitting between them. This CDR3 has 11 residues. Regarding this clonotype: Its antigen remains unknown.

Regarding the study as a whole: Newly produced T cells mostly accounted for T-cell counts and diversity one year post-transplant. Diversity of TCRbeta at day 60 was high in some patients, arising from surviving recipient T cells and thymic progenitors.

Unique molecular identifiers were incorporated during preparation of the TCRbeta library. TCRdb re-called the PCR reads with MiXCR, one entry per CDR3 protein. The sample yields about 980,000 distinct CDR3 sequences, around 30% seen once. The sequence was collected from a boy under two years old who had a stem cell transplant for SCID, so the T cells may come from the graft donor. This specimen consisted of PBMCs, mostly from graft donor cells, obtained 360 days after TCRalphabeta/CD19-depleted stem cell transplant. The genes are TRBV12-3 or TRBV12-4 and TRBJ2-2; D is undetermined. CDR3 protein: CASTRPGELFF. The DNA for the CDR3 is TGTGCCAGCACCCGCCCCGGGGAGCTGTTTTTT.